Presented here are 29 T cell receptor beta chains from one specimen sequenced in a study of OX40 agonist ivuxolimab in advanced cancers. Libraries were built with the immunoSEQ multiplex PCR assay. Imported from immuneACCESS, the table was reduced by TCRdb to in-frame sequences with V and J called. These copies leave out some clones; in studies compared against another copy, an unresolved V gene accounts for under half, and the cause of the remainder is not known. Within this sample are more than 85,000 clones, with around nine tenths of them counted one time only. Together, the top ten hold approximately 0.54% of the sample. The sequenced sample was CD4+ or CD8+ T cells sorted from blood, obtained in a trial of the OX40 agonist ivuxolimab. These receptors came from an adult with an advanced solid tumor such as melanoma, head and neck, liver or kidney cancer.

The V gene is TRBV5-1, the J gene TRBJ2-4; D assignment may be TRBD1 or TRBD2 (5 bases each). The CDR3 contains 16 residues. From germline, CDR1 is SGHRS and CDR2 YFSETQ. The germline V and J ends were trimmed by 4 bases and 0 bases, with 14 bases remaining between them. The CDR3 loop is CASSPGRLSAKNIQYF. CDR3 DNA sequence: TGCGCCAGCAGCCCGGGACGGCTATCAGCCAAAAACATTCAGTACTTC.

The V call is TRBV18, the J call TRBJ1-1; 7 nucleotides agree with TRBD1. From germline, CDR1 is KGHSH and CDR2 LQKENI. After removal of 1 base from V and 10 bases from J, the junction contained 9 bases not matched to a gene. The CDR3 consists of 14 residues. The CDR3 sequence: CASSPREGADVAFF. The CDR3 DNA sequence: TGTGCCAGCTCACCACGGGAGGGGGCTGACGTAGCTTTCTTT.

The chain links TRBV19 to TRBJ2-2; D gene unclear. The CDR3 consists of 14 residues. Germline assignment: CDR1 LNHDA and CDR2 SQIVND (reference sequence). The V gene lost 3 bases and the J gene lost 4 bases, with 9 bases spanning the gap. The CDR3 nucleotides are TGTGCCAGTAGTATGGCGGATTCCACCGGGGAGCTGTTTTTT. Protein: CASSMADSTGELFF.

The sample holds one count of this clone. This rearrangement joins TRBV6-1 to TRBJ1-5; 8 bases match TRBD1. This CDR3 spans 14 amino acids. V dropped 4 bases and J dropped 8; count of bases not matched to a gene: 7. In germline, CDR1 is MNHNS, CDR2 SASEGT. CDR3 sequence reads: CASSVARGQEPQHF. CDR3 coding DNA: TGTGCCAGCAGTGTCGCCAGGGGGCAGGAGCCCCAGCATTTT.

The chain carries TRBV7-8 and TRBJ2-5; tentative D call: TRBD2 (6 bases). The CDR3 is made up of 13 amino acids. The germline CDR1 and CDR2 sequences are SGHVS and FQNEAQ. V was trimmed by 6 bases and J by 2 bases, leaving 10 bases between them. DNA for the CDR3: TGTGCCAGCAGGGAGGGCCTTCAAGAGACCCAGTACTTC. It specifies CASREGLQETQYF.

The CDR3 here is CASSSTGASDTQYF. In nucleotides, the CDR3 is TGTGCCAGCAGCTCTACGGGGGCATCGGATACGCAGTATTTT. This chain links TRBV5-5 with TRBJ2-3; either TRBD1 or TRBD2 may supply D (6 bases each). This CDR3 has 14 amino acids. V was trimmed by 3 bases and J by 6 bases, leaving 14 bases between them. Germline lookup yields CDR1 SGHKS and CDR2 YYEKEE (reference sequence).

The genes are TRBV4-2 and TRBJ1-1; D is unresolved. The germline CDR1 and CDR2 sequences are LGHNA and YNFKEQ. The V end lost 0 bases, the J end lost 1 base, and 6 bases lay between the germline ends. This CDR3 is built from 14 residues. The CDR3 nucleotides are TGTGCCAGCAGCCAAGAGGGCGAGAACACTGAAGCTTTCTTT. Its translation: CASSQEGENTEAFF.

This sequence joins TRBV21-1 and TRBJ2-1; the DNA was not compared with TRBD2, the D call given in the table. TRBV21-1 is a listed pseudogene. CDR3 length: 16 amino acids. Written as DNA, the CDR3 is TGTGCCAGCAGCAATGCGGCGGGGAGCTCCTACAATGAGCAGTTCTTC. Translated: CASSNAAGSSYNEQFF.

This rearrangement joins TRBV5-1 to TRBJ1-1; TRBD1 is a possible D gene (5 bases). CDR1 SGHRS and CDR2 YFSETQ come from the germline V gene. The CDR3 is made up of 14 amino acids. V gave up 4 bases and J gave up 2 bases, with 12 bases separating them. CDR3 residues: CASSNRQLNTEAFF. CDR3 DNA: TGCGCCAGCAGCAATCGACAGTTAAACACTGAAGCTTTCTTT.

The chain joins TRBV11-2 to TRBJ1-3, with TRBD1 as a possible D gene (5 bases). CDR3 length equals 14 residues. Trimming left V 5 bases short and J 5 bases short, with 13 bases between. Germline CDR1 SGHAT, CDR2 FQNNGV. The CDR3 loop reads CASSLDSFRNTIYF. CDR3 coding DNA: TGTGCCAGCAGCCTTGACAGCTTCCGAAACACCATATATTTT.

The genes are TRBV7-3 and TRBJ2-3; tentative D call: TRBD2 (5 bases). Germline assignment: CDR1 SGHTA and CDR2 FQGTGA. V was clipped by 7 bases and J by 4 bases, with 15 bases between them. This CDR3 spans 14 amino acids. The CDR3 sequence is CASIPSLGADTQYF. For the CDR3, the DNA is TGTGCCAGCATCCCGTCATTGGGAGCAGATACGCAGTATTTT.

The CDR3 region is CASSPWGRAVNYNEQFF. CDR3 DNA sequence: TGTGCCAGCTCACCTTGGGGGAGGGCGGTAAACTACAATGAGCAGTTCTTC. The chain has TRBV18 and TRBJ2-1, with TRBD2 matching over 7 bases. The CDR3 is 17 residues long. With V trimmed by 3 bases and J by 3 bases, 11 bases remained unmatched. Germline V lookup: CDR1 KGHSH, CDR2 LQKENI. The whole variable domain, remainder taken from reference TRBV18 and TRBJ2-1, is NAGVMQNPRHLVRRRGQEARLRCSPMKGHSHVYWYRQLPEEGLKFMVYLQKENIIDESGMPKERFSAEFPKEGPSILRIQQVVRGDSAAYFCASSPWGRAVNYNEQFFGPGTRLTVL.

This clone was recorded only once. V and J are TRBV5-1 and TRBJ2-5; D is perhaps TRBD1 (6 bases). V was clipped by 0 bases and J by 3 bases, with 15 bases between them. CDR1 is SGHRS, CDR2 YFSETQ, per germline. This CDR3 has 16 residues. The CDR3 nucleotides read TGCGCCAGCAGCTTGGAGGGCCAGGGGAACGAAGAGACCCAGTACTTC. This gives the protein CASSLEGQGNEETQYF.

Details on this clone: The junction departs from germline at one end; a sequencing error may be responsible. The chain joins TRBV5-1 to TRBJ1-2; unclear D gene. The CDR3 length is 14 residues. CDR1 is SGHRS and CDR2 is YFSETQ in the germline V gene. The CDR3 sequence: CASSPLGVNSGYTF. Here the CDR3 DNA reads TGCGCCAGCAGCCCCCTTGGGGTGAACTCTGGCTACACCTTC.

The V gene is TRBV2, the J gene TRBJ2-3; D ambiguous. Trimming took 10 bases from V and 0 from J, leaving 14 bases between them. The CDR3 extends over 14 amino acids. Germline assignment: CDR1 SNHLY and CDR2 FYNNEI. CDR3 DNA sequence: TGTGCCACCCCAAGGAGTGGAAGCACAGATACGCAGTATTTT. The encoded protein is CATPRSGSTDTQYF. The full variable domain, completed using reference TRBV2 and TRBJ2-3, is EPEVTQTPSHQVTQMGQEVILRCVPISNHLYFYWYRQILGQKVEFLVSFYNNEISEKSEIFDDQFSVERPDGSNFTLKIRSTKLEDSAMYFCATPRSGSTDTQYFGPGTRLTVL.

This rearrangement joins TRBV19 to TRBJ1-5; no firm D call. The germline V gene has CDR1 LNHDA and CDR2 SQIVND (reference sequence). Trimming removed 5 bases at V and 6 bases at J, with 14 bases between. CDR3 length: 14 amino acids. The CDR3 sequence is CASSSGNRAQPQHF. The CDR3 nucleotides are TGTGCCAGTAGTTCTGGGAATCGTGCTCAGCCCCAGCATTTT.

CDR3 in DNA: TGTGCCAGCAGGGGACAGGGGGGCACTGAAGCTTTCTTT. Translated, it gives CASRGQGGTEAFF. The J gene is TRBJ1-1, the V gene TRBV6-4, with TRBD1 identical over 11 bases. The length of the CDR3 is 13 residues. J lost 4 bases, V lost 6 bases, and 1 base had no gene match. Germline CDR1 reads MRHNA; CDR2 reads SNTAGT.

A remark on this clone: At one end, the junction sequence differs from germline, possibly due to a read error. V gene TRBV7-6 combines with J gene TRBJ2-5, with D possibly matching TRBD2 (5 bases). CDR1 and CDR2 from the germline V gene are SGHVS and FNYEAQ. The length of the CDR3 is 13 residues. CDR3 bases: TGTGCCAGCACGCCGGACTTACAAGAGGCCCAGTACTTC. It yields the protein CASTPDLQEAQYF.

The chain recombines TRBV7-9 with TRBJ2-3; a weak D match, TRBD2 (6 bases). Germline V lookup: CDR1 SEHNR, CDR2 FQNEAQ (reference sequence). V lost 7 bases and J lost 0, with 14 bases in between. This CDR3 is built from 15 residues. CDR3 bases: TGTGCCAGCATGGGACGAAGCGGGAGCACAGATACGCAGTATTTT. Its translation: CASMGRSGSTDTQYF.

This chain joins TRBV10-3 and TRBJ1-1, with D tentatively TRBD1 (6 bases). This CDR3 is built from 15 residues. V shed 3 bases and J shed 10 bases, with 21 bases lying between them. Germline V gives CDR1 ENHRY, CDR2 SYGVKD. In DNA, the CDR3 is TGTGCCATCAGTGAAAAACAGGGCTCGAATCTCGGAGCTTTCTTT. This sequence encodes CAISEKQGSNLGAFF.

The chain joins TRBV25-1 to TRBJ2-5; TRBD1 agrees at 9 bases. V dropped 8 bases and J dropped 7; count of bases not matched to a gene: 14. There are 15 residues in the CDR3. Germline CDR1 reads MGHDK; CDR2 reads SYGVNS. The CDR3 sequence is CASVEGQGFWGTQYF. CDR3 DNA: TGTGCCAGCGTCGAAGGACAGGGGTTCTGGGGGACCCAGTACTTC.

The V gene is TRBV9, the J gene TRBJ2-7; the D gene is possibly TRBD2 (6 bases). The CDR3 has 13 amino acids. Germline CDR1 is SGDLS and CDR2 is YYNGEE. The ends were cut back, 4 bases at V and 9 bases at J, with 17 bases in the middle. Here the CDR3 DNA reads TGTGCCAGCAGCCCCCGGGACTTCGGAGGGCAGTACTTC. Its translation: CASSPRDFGGQYF.

This clone appeared a few times. The chain combines TRBV18 with TRBJ2-2; no clear D. CDR3 length: 14 amino acids. The ends were cut back, 3 bases at V and 8 bases at J, with 13 bases in the middle. Germline V gene sequence: CDR1 KGHSH, CDR2 LQKENI. The CDR3 spells CASSPRLFGGELFF. CDR3 DNA: TGTGCCAGCTCACCGAGACTTTTTGGTGGGGAGCTGTTTTTT.

CDR3 sequence: CASMSQGNYGYTF. As DNA, the CDR3 is TGTGCCAGCATGAGCCAGGGCAACTATGGCTACACCTTC. This chain joins TRBV25-1 and TRBJ1-2; weak D call: TRBD1 (5 bases). The V gene lost 7 bases and the J gene lost 2 bases, with 11 bases spanning the gap. CDR1 MGHDK and CDR2 SYGVNS come from the germline V gene. This CDR3 is 13 amino acids long.

V is TRBV6-5 and J is TRBJ1-3; possible D gene TRBD1, 6 bases. The ends were cut back, 6 bases at V and 2 bases at J, with 11 bases in the middle. This CDR3 spans 14 amino acids. Germline V gives CDR1 MNHEY, CDR2 SVGAGI. Written as DNA, the CDR3 is TGTGCCAGCAGCGCGACAGGTGCTGGAAACACCATATATTTT. It encodes CASSATGAGNTIYF.

J is TRBJ1-5 and V is TRBV5-1, with 11 bases identical to TRBD1. The germline V gene has CDR1 SGHRS and CDR2 YFSETQ. The CDR3 runs to 15 residues. V lost 0 bases to trimming and J lost 12 bases; unmatched junction nucleotides: 8. The CDR3 sequence is CASSLEGTGGEHQHF. The DNA of the CDR3 is TGCGCCAGCAGCTTGGAGGGGACAGGGGGAGAGCACCAGCATTTT.

This rearrangement joins TRBV6-5 to TRBJ2-7; unclear D gene. This CDR3 region has 15 residues. Between the trimmed V and J ends, which lost 0 bases and 3 bases, there was a span of 12 bases. CDR1 and CDR2 from the germline V gene are MNHEY and SVGAGI. CDR3 protein: CASSYSPVLYYEQYF. The CDR3 DNA is TGTGCCAGCAGTTACTCTCCAGTTCTTTACTACGAGCAGTACTTC.

The genes are TRBV18 and TRBJ1-2; TRBD1 might be the D (6 bases). From germline, CDR1 is KGHSH and CDR2 LQKENI. This CDR3 has 14 residues. V lost 4 bases, J lost 7 bases, and 16 bases lay in between. DNA of the CDR3: TGTGCCAGCTCACAGGTACTCCAGGGGAGTGGCTACACCTTC. It encodes CASSQVLQGSGYTF.

This chain links TRBV5-1 with TRBJ2-2; D unclear. The CDR3 totals 14 residues. Per germline, CDR1 SGHRS and CDR2 YFSETQ. The V gene lost 0 bases and the J gene lost 1 base, with 4 bases spanning the gap. The CDR3 DNA sequence: TGCGCCAGCAGCTTGGAAGGGAACACCGGGGAGCTGTTTTTT. Translation: CASSLEGNTGELFF.